Listed below are T cell receptor beta chains from one sample, sequenced in a study of blood T cell repertoires in COVID-19. TCRdb keeps only in-frame clones here, not all; method: immunoSEQ multiplex PCR. The top ten hold about 3% of the sample, which has around 300,000 clones, 86% seen once. Specimen: peripheral blood. The source is a woman in her thirties with active or convalescent COVID-19. CDR3s include the opening cysteine and the closing phenylalanine or tryptophan. A D gene is named only where the DNA matches it firmly. The listing skips clone size in some rows; elsewhere it reads once, few, many or a size class.

clone_size: -; d_call: TRBD1; j_call: TRBJ1-1; v_call: TRBV29-1; cdr3_nt: TGCAGCGGACAGGGATCGATGAACACTGAAGCTTTCTTT; cdr3_aa: CSGQGSMNTEAFF
clone_size: -; d_call: TRBD2; j_call: TRBJ2-3; v_call: TRBV18; cdr3_nt: TGTGCCAGCTCACCGCGGGGGGACACAGATACGCAGTATTTT; cdr3_aa: CASSPRGDTDTQYF
clone_size: -; d_call: TRBD1; j_call: TRBJ2-5; v_call: TRBV18; cdr3_nt: TGTGCCAGCTCACAACTTACAAGACAGGGACGGGAGACCCAGTACTTC; cdr3_aa: CASSQLTRQGRETQYF
clone_size: -; d_call: TRBD1; j_call: TRBJ1-2; v_call: TRBV27; cdr3_nt: TGTGCCAGCAGTTTATCACGCGGACAGGTCTTACAGTTC; cdr3_aa: CASSLSRGQVLQF
clone_size: -; d_call: TRBD1; j_call: TRBJ1-2; v_call: TRBV18; cdr3_nt: TGTGCCAGCTCACCGGGGGTCCTGGGACAGGGCAGTGGCTACACCTTC; cdr3_aa: CASSPGVLGQGSGYTF
clone_size: -; d_call: TRBD2; j_call: TRBJ2-7; v_call: TRBV28; cdr3_nt: TGTGCCAGCAGTTTAGCAGCGGGGGGATCCTACGAGCAGTACTTC; cdr3_aa: CASSLAAGGSYEQYF
clone_size: -; d_call: -; j_call: TRBJ1-2; v_call: TRBV5-4; cdr3_nt: TGTGCCAGCACGAGGCCCGAGGGAGGGATTTTAGACTACACCTTC; cdr3_aa: CASTRPEGGILDYTF
clone_size: -; d_call: TRBD2; j_call: TRBJ2-5; v_call: TRBV9; cdr3_nt: TGTGCCAGCAGCGTAGCTTCGGGGACTAGTGGGGAGACCCAGTACTTC; cdr3_aa: CASSVASGTSGETQYF
clone_size: -; d_call: -; j_call: TRBJ1-1; v_call: TRBV19; cdr3_nt: TGTGCCAACACAATGAACACTGAAGCTTTCTTT; cdr3_aa: CANTMNTEAFF
clone_size: -; d_call: TRBD1; j_call: TRBJ1-5; v_call: TRBV7-2; cdr3_nt: TGTGCCAGCAGCTTCGACAGGGATTTTTATAGCAATCAGCCCCAGCATTTT; cdr3_aa: CASSFDRDFYSNQPQHF
clone_size: -; d_call: -; j_call: TRBJ2-1; v_call: TRBV3-1/TRBV3-2; cdr3_nt: TGTGCCAGCAGCCAGGCGGGACGCCCCAATGAGCAGTTCTTC; cdr3_aa: CASSQAGRPNEQFF
clone_size: -; d_call: -; j_call: TRBJ1-1; v_call: TRBV7-3; cdr3_nt: TGTGCCAGCAGCACATCACAGGGAACTGAAGCTTTCTTT; cdr3_aa: CASSTSQGTEAFF
clone_size: -; d_call: -; j_call: TRBJ1-2; v_call: TRBV29-1; cdr3_nt: TGCAGCGCATCCGAGGGAGGCTGGGGATCTGGCTACACCTTC; cdr3_aa: CSASEGGWGSGYTF
clone_size: few; d_call: TRBD1; j_call: TRBJ2-7; v_call: TRBV27; cdr3_nt: TGTGCCAGCAGTTTCTTCCCGGGACAGGAGCAGTACTTC; cdr3_aa: CASSFFPGQEQYF
clone_size: -; d_call: TRBD2; j_call: TRBJ2-3; v_call: TRBV20-1; cdr3_nt: TGCAGTGCAAGTCGTCGGACTAGCGGGGCGGATACGCAGTATTTT; cdr3_aa: CSASRRTSGADTQYF
clone_size: -; d_call: -; j_call: TRBJ2-1; v_call: TRBV10-3; cdr3_nt: TGTGCCATCAATCAGCGCGGGATCTACAATGAGCAGTTCTTC; cdr3_aa: CAINQRGIYNEQFF
clone_size: -; d_call: -; j_call: TRBJ1-6; v_call: TRBV28; cdr3_nt: TGTGCCAGCAGTTTATCAGGTCTTCAATCACCCCTCCACTTT; cdr3_aa: CASSLSGLQSPLHF
clone_size: -; d_call: -; j_call: TRBJ1-1; v_call: TRBV2; cdr3_nt: TGTGCCAGCGGTACAGGCGTCACTGAAGCTTTCTTT; cdr3_aa: CASGTGVTEAFF
clone_size: -; d_call: TRBD1; j_call: TRBJ1-1; v_call: TRBV5-4; cdr3_nt: TGTGCCAGCAGCAGCCCGGGACAGGGGGCAAGCACTGAAGCTTTCTTT; cdr3_aa: CASSSPGQGASTEAFF
clone_size: -; d_call: -; j_call: TRBJ2-3; v_call: TRBV28; cdr3_nt: TGTGCCAGCAGTTTAGTCCAGCCGCTAGTACTTTCCCCCGGAGATACGCAGTATTTT; cdr3_aa: CASSLVQPLVLSPGDTQYF
clone_size: once; d_call: TRBD1; j_call: TRBJ1-5; v_call: TRBV19; cdr3_nt: TGTGCCAGTAGTATAAACAGGGGGGAAGGCAATCAGCCCCAGCATTTT; cdr3_aa: CASSINRGEGNQPQHF
clone_size: -; d_call: -; j_call: TRBJ1-2; v_call: TRBV19; cdr3_nt: TGTGCCAGTAGTATCCCCGGGGGGGATGGCTACACCTTC; cdr3_aa: CASSIPGGDGYTF
clone_size: -; d_call: -; j_call: TRBJ1-2; v_call: TRBV6-5; cdr3_nt: TGTGCCGCCGGTTCTAGTGGCTACACCTTC; cdr3_aa: CAAGSSGYTF
clone_size: once; d_call: TRBD1; j_call: TRBJ1-1; v_call: TRBV5-1; cdr3_nt: TGCGCCAGCAGCTCGGCGGGACAGGGAATGAACACTGAAGCTTTCTTT; cdr3_aa: CASSSAGQGMNTEAFF
clone_size: -; d_call: -; j_call: TRBJ1-6; v_call: TRBV28; cdr3_nt: TGTGCCAGCAGCCGAAATCGTTACAGGTACCCCTATAATTCGCCCCTCCACTTT; cdr3_aa: CASSRNRYRYPYNSPLHF
clone_size: -; d_call: TRBD1; j_call: TRBJ2-7; v_call: TRBV10-3; cdr3_nt: TGTGCCATCGGTCGAGGGAGACAGGGCTCCTACGAGCAGTACTTC; cdr3_aa: CAIGRGRQGSYEQYF
clone_size: -; d_call: TRBD1; j_call: TRBJ1-2; v_call: TRBV6-1; cdr3_nt: TGTGCCAGCAGTGTGGACGGGACAGGGGGCATATATGGCTACACCTTC; cdr3_aa: CASSVDGTGGIYGYTF
clone_size: -; d_call: -; j_call: TRBJ2-1; v_call: TRBV19; cdr3_nt: TGTGCCAGTAGTCCCAGCGGTATTCCCTACAATGAGCAGTTCTTC; cdr3_aa: CASSPSGIPYNEQFF
clone_size: -; d_call: -; j_call: TRBJ1-5; v_call: TRBV3-1/TRBV3-2; cdr3_nt: TGTGCCAGCAGCCAAGATTTCTCCAATCAGCCCCAGCATTTT; cdr3_aa: CASSQDFSNQPQHF
clone_size: -; d_call: TRBD2; j_call: TRBJ2-5; v_call: TRBV28; cdr3_nt: TGTGCCAGCAGTTTACTGACTAGCGGGAACTTAGGCCAGTACTTC; cdr3_aa: CASSLLTSGNLGQYF
clone_size: -; d_call: -; j_call: TRBJ2-7; v_call: TRBV9; cdr3_nt: TGTGCCAGCAGCTCCGCGGGCCCACCCTACGAGCAGTACTTC; cdr3_aa: CASSSAGPPYEQYF
clone_size: -; d_call: -; j_call: TRBJ2-1; v_call: TRBV3-1/TRBV3-2; cdr3_nt: TGTGCCAGCAGCCAGAAGGCAGGTACCTACAATGAGCAGTTCTTC; cdr3_aa: CASSQKAGTYNEQFF
clone_size: -; d_call: TRBD1; j_call: TRBJ1-1; v_call: TRBV27; cdr3_nt: TGTGCCAGCAGTCGCAGGAGGACAGGGGTTGACACTGAAGCTTTCTTT; cdr3_aa: CASSRRRTGVDTEAFF
clone_size: -; d_call: TRBD2; j_call: TRBJ2-7; v_call: TRBV13; cdr3_nt: TGTGCCAGCAGGAGAGCGGGGGGGCCCTACGAGCAGTACTTC; cdr3_aa: CASRRAGGPYEQYF
clone_size: -; d_call: -; j_call: TRBJ2-1; v_call: TRBV5-6; cdr3_nt: TGTGCCAGCAGCTCCCCCGGTCCAGGCGACAACTACAATGAGCAGTTCTTC; cdr3_aa: CASSSPGPGDNYNEQFF
clone_size: -; d_call: -; j_call: TRBJ2-5; v_call: TRBV5-6; cdr3_nt: TGTGCCAGCAACCTCTTTGGCTTAGAGACCCAGTACTTC; cdr3_aa: CASNLFGLETQYF
clone_size: -; d_call: -; j_call: TRBJ1-2; v_call: TRBV9; cdr3_nt: TGTGCCAGCAACCGGGACACTTCCTATGGCTACACCTTC; cdr3_aa: CASNRDTSYGYTF
clone_size: few; d_call: TRBD2; j_call: TRBJ2-3; v_call: TRBV7-2; cdr3_nt: TGTGCCAGCAGCCCCGACGCGGGGGGGACAGATACGCAGTATTTT; cdr3_aa: CASSPDAGGTDTQYF
clone_size: -; d_call: -; j_call: TRBJ2-7; v_call: TRBV19; cdr3_nt: TGTGCCAGTAAGGCAGGTCCTACCTCCTACGAGCAGTACTTC; cdr3_aa: CASKAGPTSYEQYF
clone_size: few; d_call: -; j_call: TRBJ1-2; v_call: TRBV6-5; cdr3_nt: TGTGCCAGCAGTTCTAGGACGGGGGGTTATGGCTACACCTTC; cdr3_aa: CASSSRTGGYGYTF
clone_size: -; d_call: -; j_call: TRBJ2-1; v_call: TRBV6-2/TRBV6-3; cdr3_nt: TGTGCCAGCAGTTATGCGGGGGCCTCTGAGCAGTTCTTC; cdr3_aa: CASSYAGASEQFF
clone_size: -; d_call: -; j_call: TRBJ2-2; v_call: TRBV3-1/TRBV3-2; cdr3_nt: TGTGCCAGCAGCCAAATATCCGGGGAGCTGTTTTTT; cdr3_aa: CASSQISGELFF
clone_size: -; d_call: -; j_call: TRBJ1-1; v_call: TRBV30; cdr3_nt: TGTGCCTGGGGGGGCGCCCCTGAAGCTTTCTTT; cdr3_aa: CAWGGAPEAFF
clone_size: -; d_call: TRBD2; j_call: TRBJ2-3; v_call: TRBV5-6; cdr3_nt: TGTGCCAGCAGCCTTACTAGCGGGGGCCCTCGTACGCAGTATTTT; cdr3_aa: CASSLTSGGPRTQYF
clone_size: -; d_call: TRBD1; j_call: TRBJ1-5; v_call: TRBV7-2; cdr3_nt: TGTGCCAGCAGCTTTAGGCCCATGAGGGGGCGAGGTCAGCCCCAGCATTTT; cdr3_aa: CASSFRPMRGRGQPQHF
clone_size: -; d_call: TRBD1; j_call: TRBJ2-5; v_call: TRBV7-6; cdr3_nt: TGTGCCAGCAGCTTAGTACAGAACAGGGGGAGAGAGACCCAGTACTTC; cdr3_aa: CASSLVQNRGRETQYF
clone_size: -; d_call: -; j_call: TRBJ2-3; v_call: TRBV6-1; cdr3_nt: TGTGCCAGCAGTGAACGCAGGGCTGGCACAGATACGCAGTATTTT; cdr3_aa: CASSERRAGTDTQYF
clone_size: -; d_call: TRBD2; j_call: TRBJ2-1; v_call: TRBV5-6; cdr3_nt: TGTGCCAGCAGCGGATTAGGGCGGGGGGGCCCGGAGCAGTTCTTC; cdr3_aa: CASSGLGRGGPEQFF
clone_size: -; d_call: TRBD1; j_call: TRBJ1-2; v_call: TRBV5-1; cdr3_nt: TGCGCCAGCAGCTTGGCTGGGACAGGGTCTAACTATGGCTACACCTTC; cdr3_aa: CASSLAGTGSNYGYTF
clone_size: -; d_call: -; j_call: TRBJ1-2; v_call: TRBV30; cdr3_nt: TGTGCCTGGACCCCGGGGGGGGCTGCGGGCTACACCTTC; cdr3_aa: CAWTPGGAAGYTF
clone_size: -; d_call: TRBD2; j_call: TRBJ2-5; v_call: TRBV5-1; cdr3_nt: TGCGCCAGCAGCGCCCGACTAGCGAGGGTTTCGGAAGAGACCCAGTACTTC; cdr3_aa: CASSARLARVSEETQYF
clone_size: -; d_call: TRBD2; j_call: TRBJ2-3; v_call: TRBV15; cdr3_nt: TGTGCCACCAGCAGAGGGGCGGGGGGATCTACAGATACGCAGTATTTT; cdr3_aa: CATSRGAGGSTDTQYF
clone_size: -; d_call: -; j_call: TRBJ2-3; v_call: TRBV27; cdr3_nt: TGTGCCAGCAGTCCTCGCACAGATACGCAGTATTTT; cdr3_aa: CASSPRTDTQYF
clone_size: few; d_call: TRBD1; j_call: TRBJ2-1; v_call: TRBV7-2; cdr3_nt: TGTGCCAGCAGCTTAGCCGGACAGGGAGGCCATGAGCAGTTCTTC; cdr3_aa: CASSLAGQGGHEQFF
clone_size: -; d_call: TRBD2; j_call: TRBJ2-1; v_call: TRBV9; cdr3_nt: TGTGCCAGCAGCGCAGGGACTAGCGGATTCAATGAGCAGTTCTTC; cdr3_aa: CASSAGTSGFNEQFF